The rows below give T cell receptor beta chains drawn from one sample of a study of blood T cell repertoires in COVID-19. The method was immunoSEQ multiplex PCR; TCRdb's version includes in-frame clones alone and lacks a portion of them. The sample yields about 47,000 clones, about 83% seen once. Source material: peripheral blood. These receptors came from a man aged 45-65 years with acute or convalescent COVID-19. The CDR3 runs from the conserved cysteine through the conserved F or W. Fields, in order: clone size, J gene, V gene, CDR3 protein. Only some rows state a clone size, as once, few, many or a class for expanded clones.

NA | TRBJ1-3 | TRBV6-1 | CASSELFGGQGAGNTIYF
once | TRBJ2-3 | TRBV7-2 | CASSLTGNTQYF
NA | TRBJ1-2 | TRBV5-8 | CASSRPGQFYGYTF
NA | TRBJ2-3 | TRBV10-3 | CAISDSTGGGPDTQYF
NA | TRBJ1-2 | TRBV27 | CASSFGGVLNYGYTF
NA | TRBJ1-2 | TRBV27 | CASGEGQGLEGYTF
NA | TRBJ2-3 | TRBV5-6 | CASSGGTGKPDTQYF
NA | TRBJ2-7 | TRBV29-1 | CSAVQGTNSYEQYF
NA | TRBJ2-3 | TRBV6-4 | CASSELCVVSSTDTQYF
NA | TRBJ2-4 | TRBV28 | CASSPRGVQYF
NA | TRBJ1-5 | TRBV2 | CASSARLLSNQPQHF
NA | TRBJ1-2 | TRBV6-4 | CASSVRGSYGYTF
NA | TRBJ1-3 | TRBV3-1/TRBV3-2 | CASSQVSGVTNTIYF
NA | TRBJ2-1 | TRBV10-1 | CASRGPSRMTGHGYNEQFF
NA | TRBJ1-4 | TRBV7-9 | CASSPTWGEHEKLFF
NA | TRBJ1-5 | TRBV5-1 | CASSRDRDQPQHF
NA | TRBJ2-5 | TRBV5-1 | CASSWARGTGGETQYF
NA | TRBJ2-5 | TRBV7-7 | CASSPLTGGETQYF
NA | TRBJ2-5 | TRBV10-1 | CASSGSGRAETQYF
NA | TRBJ2-6 | TRBV15 | CATSRTWWSGDSGANVLTF
once | TRBJ2-7 | TRBV28 | CASRAQGANYEQYF
NA | TRBJ2-2 | TRBV7-6 | CASSARGGGNTGELFF
NA | TRBJ2-7 | TRBV9 | CASSAGTGGLYEQYF
NA | TRBJ1-1 | TRBV6-2/TRBV6-3 | CASSYSPLGQGANTEAFF
few | TRBJ1-5 | TRBV18 | CASSPLQTGGSNQPQHF
NA | TRBJ2-5 | TRBV7-7 | CASSPGGGGYQETQYF
NA | TRBJ1-3 | TRBV19 | CASRPPWGDNSGNTIYF
NA | TRBJ1-5 | TRBV7-9 | CASSQSTGVRNQPQHF
NA | TRBJ2-7 | TRBV9 | CASQAGVGSYEQYF
NA | TRBJ1-2 | TRBV30 | CAWNSGSNYGYTF
NA | TRBJ2-3 | TRBV12-3/TRBV12-4 | CASRGADTQYF
NA | TRBJ2-7 | TRBV4-1 | CASSLVASGIPSYEQYF
NA | TRBJ2-7 | TRBV7-8 | CASTHAGGVYEQYF
NA | TRBJ2-1 | TRBV2 | CASIRGEPYNEQFF
NA | TRBJ1-2 | TRBV28 | CASSPRIPNYGYTF
NA | TRBJ2-7 | TRBV4-3 | CASSQDPSTGWEQYF
NA | TRBJ1-6 | TRBV18 | CASSPSTGEGSPLHF
NA | TRBJ2-3 | TRBV28 | CASRLGTYVGGDTQYF
once | TRBJ1-2 | TRBV29-1 | CSVVQGAVGYTF
NA | TRBJ1-2 | TRBV23-1 | CASSQGPGGDYGYTF
NA | TRBJ2-5 | TRBV7-2 | CASSLRGSGRAETQYF
NA | TRBJ1-4 | TRBV7-8 | CASSSWTGDEKLFF
NA | TRBJ1-2 | TRBV5-4 | CASSRGDRPILGYTF
once | TRBJ1-2 | TRBV5-1 | CASSLAGTANYGYTF
few | TRBJ2-3 | TRBV2 | CASRRGGTDTQYF
few | TRBJ1-5 | TRBV19 | CASRTRGDNQPQHF
NA | TRBJ1-2 | TRBV9 | CASSVAWTGDYGYTF